These 3 T cell receptor beta chains originate from one sample sequenced in a study of Graves' ophthalmopathy and Graves' hyperthyroidism. Beta-chain TCR CDR3 regions were amplified from RNA transcripts. The workflow started with a first-round RT-PCR run with HTBI primers and then moved on to a second-round multiplex PCR. TCRdb used MiXCR to reprocess the multiplex PCR reads, holding one entry per CDR3 protein. The sample consists of about 740,000 distinct CDR3 sequences, 40% of them appearing once. The sample was peripheral blood. The receptors stem from an adult man with Graves' ophthalmopathy.

The chain employs TRBV7-6 and TRBJ1-6, with D hard to call. CDR1 and CDR2 from the germline V gene are SGHVS and FNYEAQ. Trimming shortened V by 6 bases and J by 9 bases, and 18 bases separated the two germline ends. CDR3 length: 15 residues. The CDR3 DNA follows: TGTGCCAGCAGAGATTATACCGATTCAGGTTCACCCCTCCACTTT. Amino acid sequence: CASRDYTDSGSPLHF.

CDR3 loop: CASSQSRRLDYEQYF. In nucleotides, the CDR3 is TGCGCCAGCAGCCAGTCCCGGAGACTCGACTACGAGCAGTACTTC. The V and J genes are TRBV4-1 and TRBJ2-7; D remains ambiguous. Trimming pared 3 bases from V and 3 bases from J, leaving 15 bases between. CDR1 is MGHRA, CDR2 YSYEKL, per germline. The CDR3 is 15 amino acids.

This rearrangement joins TRBV9 to TRBJ2-5; possible D gene TRBD1, 6 bases. With 2 bases removed from V and 9 bases from J, the gap between germline ends came to 8 bases. CDR3 length: 11 amino acids. Looked up from germline, CDR1 is SGDLS and CDR2 is YYNGEE. The CDR3 here is CASSVEGAQYF. The CDR3 region has the DNA TGTGCCAGCAGCGTCGAGGGGGCCCAGTACTTC.